The text below deals with one TCR beta chain. TCRdb ran MiXCR on the 5' RACE reads and lists one entry per CDR3 protein. The sample has roughly 240,000 distinct CDR3 sequences; around 6.7% are singletons. Trimming cost V 9 bases and J 2 bases, with 13 bases left between them. The CDR3 totals 13 residues. CDR1 SGHRS and CDR2 YFSETQ come from the germline V gene. This record belongs to a study of T cells after yellow fever vaccination. This chain connects TRBV5-1 to TRBJ2-3; possible D gene TRBD2, 5 bases. This receptor was taken from a man aged 30 to 45 who received the YFV17D yellow fever vaccine. The specimen comprised CD4+ T cells sorted from PBMCs, sampled on the day of the yellow fever booster vaccination. The CDR3 reads CATKEGSTDTQYF. For the CDR3, the DNA is TGCGCCACCAAAGAGGGATCCACAGATACGCAGTATTTT.